These T cell receptor beta chains were read from a single sample in a study of T cell responses to AZD1222 COVID-19 vaccine. The data were produced by immunoSEQ multiplex PCR, yet TCRdb's version contains in-frame clones alone and is incomplete. In the table there are around 120,000 clones, more than 70% of which are singletons. Source: peripheral blood, taken 28 days after the second AZD1222 dose. The receptors shown here come from an adult who received the AZD1222 COVID-19 vaccine. Both conserved end residues are part of each CDR3. D genes are given only for firm matches. Clone size, where shown, is once, few, many, or a class for clones that have expanded.

TGTGCCAGCAGCTCCTCGACGTTACAGTACTTC | CASSSSTLQYF | TRBJ2-7 | TRBV27 | NA | NA
TGTGCCAGCAGCGTCCTTGGGGACCATGGGGAGACCCAGTACTTC | CASSVLGDHGETQYF | TRBJ2-5 | TRBV9 | NA | NA
TGTGCCAGCTCTCAGGGGGTTGAGGGCTACACCTTC | CASSQGVEGYTF | TRBJ1-2 | TRBV18 | NA | TRBD1
TGCAGCGTTGGGATAGGGCTTTCCAAGACCCAGTACTTC | CSVGIGLSKTQYF | TRBJ2-5 | TRBV29-1 | NA | NA
TGTGCCAGCAGCTTGGGAGGTAGCCCCACAGATACGCAGTATTTT | CASSLGGSPTDTQYF | TRBJ2-3 | TRBV5-5 | once | NA
TGTGCCAGCAGCTTAGATCGGGACAGGGGGCAAGGCTACACCTTC | CASSLDRDRGQGYTF | TRBJ1-2 | TRBV7-9 | NA | TRBD1
TGTGCCTGGAGTGAACGGATTAATCAGCCCCAGCATTTT | CAWSERINQPQHF | TRBJ1-5 | TRBV30 | NA | NA
TGTGCCAGCAGCTCCCAGGGGGCGCAGAATTCACCCCTCCACTTT | CASSSQGAQNSPLHF | TRBJ1-6 | TRBV3-1/TRBV3-2 | NA | TRBD1
TGTGCCAGCAGTGAAAAGCCAACGGGGGGGTCACCCCTCCACTTT | CASSEKPTGGSPLHF | TRBJ1-6 | TRBV6-1 | once | NA
TGTGCCAGCGTTGGCGGGAGAGACTACGAGCAGTACTTC | CASVGGRDYEQYF | TRBJ2-7 | TRBV11-2 | NA | TRBD2
TGCAGCGTGCCCAGCTTGGACAGTGTCGAGCAGTACTTC | CSVPSLDSVEQYF | TRBJ2-7 | TRBV29-1 | NA | NA
TGTGCCAGCAGCCCAGTGTTTCCCATTTTTGGTCATCAGCCCCAGCATTTT | CASSPVFPIFGHQPQHF | TRBJ1-5 | TRBV3-1/TRBV3-2 | NA | NA
TGTGCCAGCTCCCAAGGGGGGAGCAGCTACGAGCAGTACTTC | CASSQGGSSYEQYF | TRBJ2-7 | TRBV6-5 | NA | NA
TGTGCCAGTAGATCGGTGGGGCAGGGTGAAAAACTGTTTTTT | CASRSVGQGEKLFF | TRBJ1-4 | TRBV19 | NA | NA
TGTGCCAGCAGCTTAAGGACTAGCGGGAGTTACAATGAGCAGTTCTTC | CASSLRTSGSYNEQFF | TRBJ2-1 | TRBV11-3 | NA | TRBD2
TGTGCCAGCAGTGACTATCCGGGGGCAGGTGGCTACACCTTC | CASSDYPGAGGYTF | TRBJ1-2 | TRBV6-4 | once | NA
TGTGCCAGTAGTGTCCAGTCAGCAGGGAACACTGAAGCTTTCTTT | CASSVQSAGNTEAFF | TRBJ1-1 | TRBV19 | few | NA